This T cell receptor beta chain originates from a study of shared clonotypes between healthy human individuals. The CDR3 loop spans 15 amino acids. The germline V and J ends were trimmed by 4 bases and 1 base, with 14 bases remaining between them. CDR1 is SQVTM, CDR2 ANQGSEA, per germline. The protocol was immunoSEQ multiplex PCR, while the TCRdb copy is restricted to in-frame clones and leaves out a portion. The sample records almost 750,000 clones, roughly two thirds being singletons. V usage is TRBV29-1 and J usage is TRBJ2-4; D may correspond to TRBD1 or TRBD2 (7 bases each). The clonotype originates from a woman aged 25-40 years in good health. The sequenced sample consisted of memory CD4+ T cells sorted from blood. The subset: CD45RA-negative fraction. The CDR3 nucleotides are TGCAGCGTTGGATTCAGGGGGGGGGCCAAAAACATTCAGTACTTC. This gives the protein CSVGFRGGAKNIQYF. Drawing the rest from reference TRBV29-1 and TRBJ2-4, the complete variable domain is SAVISQKPSRDICQRGTSLTIQCQVDSQVTMMFWYRQQPGQSLTLIATANQGSEATYESGFVIDKFPISRPNLTFSTLTVSNMSPEDSSIYLCSVGFRGGAKNIQYFGAGTRLSVL.